Described below is a single TCR beta chain sequence and its context. This clonotype turned up a few times. There is no known antigen for this receptor. Base-call qualities are not available, and no considerably larger clone is one nucleotide away. The listed sequencing device is Illumina HiSeq 1500. TCRdb itself trimmed the public reads at Q25 with fastp, ran MiXCR and retained productive beta chains. Duplicate CDR3 protein sequences are folded into a single record with the most common DNA and genes. For this sample there are some 600,000 distinct CDR3 sequences; around 24% appear just once. Approximately 8% of the sample comes from the top ten. This specimen comes from a study of T cell repertoires in cytomegalovirus infection (dated by TCRdb to about 2019). Regarding the research as a whole: Donor HLA type was relevant to the analysis, as public TCR beta signatures indicated carriage of CMV infection together with the matching HLA type. The research as a whole found: The ex vivo response was dominated by HLA-C-restricted CMV-specific TCR beta clonotypes, which also provided the single most frequent clonotype in two of eight donors. In both this cohort and an independent roughly 400-donor cohort, the cumulative frequency of public TCR beta family members distinguished carriers of CMV infection plus the relevant HLA type.

CDR1 and CDR2 are drawn from the germline V gene: SGHTA, FQGNSA. From the cysteine through the phenylalanine, the CDR3 covers 16 amino acids. The DNA shown is the 48-base CDR3, in frame from base 1. Trimming removed 1 base from V and 6 bases from J, leaving 16 bases between the germline ends. Sequencing input: CD8+ T cells from PBMCs. This clonotype was obtained from a human donor in good health (CMV status not recorded). Some clones in this sample may be carry-over from other donors' samples. In this chain, TRBV7-2 is recombined with TRBJ2-1, with the D gene uncertain. The CDR3: CASSLVPPGRGNEQFF. The sequenced DNA: TGTGCCAGCAGCTTAGTTCCCCCGGGTCGTGGCAATGAGCAGTTCTTC.